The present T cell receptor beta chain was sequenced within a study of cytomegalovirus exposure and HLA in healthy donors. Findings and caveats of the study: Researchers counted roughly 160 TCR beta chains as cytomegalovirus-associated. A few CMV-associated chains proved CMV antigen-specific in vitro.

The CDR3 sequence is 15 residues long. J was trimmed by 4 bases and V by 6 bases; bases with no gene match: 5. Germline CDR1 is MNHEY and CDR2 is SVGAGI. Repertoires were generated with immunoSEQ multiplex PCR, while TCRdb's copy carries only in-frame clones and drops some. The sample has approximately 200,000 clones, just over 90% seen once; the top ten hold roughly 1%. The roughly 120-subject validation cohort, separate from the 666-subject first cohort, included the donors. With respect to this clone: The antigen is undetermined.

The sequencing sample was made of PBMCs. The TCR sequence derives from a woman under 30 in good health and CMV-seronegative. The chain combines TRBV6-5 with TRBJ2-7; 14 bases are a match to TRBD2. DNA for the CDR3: TGTGCCAGCAGCAAGGGACTAGCGGGAGCTTACGAGCAGTACTTC. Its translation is CASSKGLAGAYEQYF.